A selection of T cell receptor beta chains follows, all from one sample in a study of monozygotic twins with inflammatory bowel disease. Reprocessing the 5' RACE reads, TCRdb reports a single entry for every CDR3 protein and omits DNA. The table for this sample gives some 440,000 distinct CDR3 sequences. What was sequenced was blood. Every receptor here comes from a human donor with ulcerative colitis or Crohn's disease, or a healthy co-twin of an affected twin (not recorded which). The CDR3 runs from the conserved cysteine through the conserved F or W.

j_gene: TRBJ1-4
v_gene: TRBV7-2
CDR3aa: CASRYGTGDATNEKLFF

j_gene: TRBJ2-7
v_gene: TRBV5-6
CDR3aa: CASSTQDGAGVFGEQYF

j_gene: TRBJ2-3
v_gene: TRBV5-1
CDR3aa: CASSSTGQGGPDTQYF

j_gene: TRBJ1-4
v_gene: TRBV7-8
CDR3aa: CASSLAPPRGEKLFF

j_gene: TRBJ2-1
v_gene: TRBV14
CDR3aa: CASSQAISGEQFF

j_gene: TRBJ1-1
v_gene: TRBV20-1
CDR3aa: CSAKGRGRPAFF

j_gene: TRBJ2-7
v_gene: TRBV11-2
CDR3aa: CASSLGSQSLEQYF

j_gene: TRBJ1-1
v_gene: TRBV5-6
CDR3aa: CASSLEQGAGEAFF

j_gene: TRBJ1-1
v_gene: TRBV29-1
CDR3aa: CTFTEPNTEAFF

j_gene: TRBJ2-1
v_gene: TRBV27
CDR3aa: CASSPMQEGPYNEQFF

j_gene: TRBJ2-7
v_gene: TRBV5-4
CDR3aa: CASSLRTGETYEQYF

j_gene: TRBJ1-1
v_gene: TRBV7-9
CDR3aa: CASGPWTEAFF

j_gene: TRBJ2-3
v_gene: TRBV20-1
CDR3aa: CSAGKTSGSTDTQYF

j_gene: TRBJ2-2
v_gene: TRBV13
CDR3aa: CASSSGQGVTGELFF

j_gene: TRBJ2-4
v_gene: TRBV6-6
CDR3aa: CASKTGGAKNIQYF

j_gene: TRBJ2-2
v_gene: TRBV27
CDR3aa: CASSDYTTGELFF

j_gene: TRBJ2-3
v_gene: TRBV12-3/TRBV12-4
CDR3aa: CASSFRGGALTDTQYF

j_gene: TRBJ1-1
v_gene: TRBV5-1
CDR3aa: CASSLDVMNTEAFF

j_gene: TRBJ2-7
v_gene: TRBV5-5
CDR3aa: CASSRGLAGGAYGYEQYF

j_gene: TRBJ1-3
v_gene: TRBV7-9
CDR3aa: CASSLAGGGAGNTIYF

j_gene: TRBJ2-1
v_gene: TRBV5-1
CDR3aa: CASSPKAGEAAEQFF

j_gene: TRBJ1-5
v_gene: TRBV19
CDR3aa: CASSISGNQPQHF

j_gene: TRBJ2-1
v_gene: TRBV13
CDR3aa: CASEETRYSYNEQFF

j_gene: TRBJ2-1
v_gene: TRBV20-1
CDR3aa: CSARDPRNNEQFF

j_gene: TRBJ1-3
v_gene: TRBV12-3/TRBV12-4
CDR3aa: CASTHGNTIYF

j_gene: TRBJ1-6
v_gene: TRBV12-3/TRBV12-4
CDR3aa: CASRGTGLSYNSPLHF

j_gene: TRBJ2-1
v_gene: TRBV7-2
CDR3aa: CASSSVTEQFF

j_gene: TRBJ2-3
v_gene: TRBV5-4
CDR3aa: CASSRDRGDTQYF

j_gene: TRBJ2-3
v_gene: TRBV5-4
CDR3aa: CASSTGVTDTQYF

j_gene: TRBJ2-1
v_gene: TRBV4-3
CDR3aa: CASSQDPPSGFSYNEQFF

j_gene: TRBJ2-7
v_gene: TRBV7-2
CDR3aa: CASSLEDRGYEQYF

j_gene: TRBJ1-2
v_gene: TRBV7-2
CDR3aa: CASSPPGTIGGYTF

j_gene: TRBJ2-1
v_gene: TRBV27
CDR3aa: CASSFRRGGYDEQFF

j_gene: TRBJ2-7
v_gene: TRBV15
CDR3aa: CATRDSNYYEQYF

j_gene: TRBJ2-5
v_gene: TRBV12-3/TRBV12-4
CDR3aa: CASSDGDRGLRETQYF

j_gene: TRBJ2-2
v_gene: TRBV3-1
CDR3aa: CASSSLAGGNTGELFF

j_gene: TRBJ2-7
v_gene: TRBV29-1
CDR3aa: CSVGGSPSYEQYF

j_gene: TRBJ2-1
v_gene: TRBV20-1
CDR3aa: CSARAPGQGAAEQFF

j_gene: TRBJ2-1
v_gene: TRBV21-1
CDR3aa: CASTRPSGGSLPIKDEQFF

j_gene: TRBJ1-1
v_gene: TRBV7-8
CDR3aa: CASSLVGGSTEAFF

j_gene: TRBJ2-3
v_gene: TRBV7-9
CDR3aa: CASSSAGLSTDTQYF

j_gene: TRBJ2-6
v_gene: TRBV6-2/TRBV6-3
CDR3aa: CASRSRDRVYSGANVLTF

j_gene: TRBJ2-5
v_gene: TRBV7-2
CDR3aa: CASSFLGGGAGKTQYF

j_gene: TRBJ2-7
v_gene: TRBV19
CDR3aa: CASSITRISYEQYF

j_gene: TRBJ1-3
v_gene: TRBV5-1
CDR3aa: CASSLFGGSQAGNTIYF

j_gene: TRBJ2-7
v_gene: TRBV18
CDR3aa: CASSPTGASYEQYF

j_gene: TRBJ1-1
v_gene: TRBV19
CDR3aa: CASSSAENTEAFF

j_gene: TRBJ1-1
v_gene: TRBV20-1
CDR3aa: CSGQGTNTEAFF

j_gene: TRBJ2-1
v_gene: TRBV4-1
CDR3aa: CASSQDSGGAPREQFF

j_gene: TRBJ2-7
v_gene: TRBV6-1
CDR3aa: CASSKGLAEAYEQYF

j_gene: TRBJ1-2
v_gene: TRBV20-1
CDR3aa: CSAPTGSSANYGYTF

j_gene: TRBJ2-7
v_gene: TRBV18
CDR3aa: CASSPSVDSYEQYF

j_gene: TRBJ2-1
v_gene: TRBV11-3
CDR3aa: CASSTRDGGGEQFF

j_gene: TRBJ2-7
v_gene: TRBV5-1
CDR3aa: CASSLFQWSSYEQYF

j_gene: TRBJ2-5
v_gene: TRBV24-1
CDR3aa: CATSGQGGSLGQWKETQYF